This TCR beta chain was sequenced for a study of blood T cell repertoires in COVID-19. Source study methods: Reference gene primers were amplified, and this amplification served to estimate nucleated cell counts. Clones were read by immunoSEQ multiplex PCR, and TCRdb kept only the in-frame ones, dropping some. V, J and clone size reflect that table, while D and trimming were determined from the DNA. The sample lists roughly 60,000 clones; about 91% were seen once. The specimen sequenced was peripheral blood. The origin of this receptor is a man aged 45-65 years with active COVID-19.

CDR3 sequence: CASSARPGELFF. DNA for the CDR3: TGTGCCAGCAGCGCGCGGCCCGGGGAGCTGTTTTTT. The chain employs TRBV9 and TRBJ2-2, with no clear D. CDR3 length equals 12 residues. The germline V gene encodes CDR1 SGDLS and CDR2 YYNGEE. Deletions cut 3 bases from V and 6 bases from J, with 6 bases between.